These 10 T cell receptor beta chains came from one sample sequenced in a study of blood T cells in healthy people across ages (dated by TCRdb to between 2015 and 2016). Library construction relied on 5' RACE. The listed sequencing device is Illumina HiSeq 2500. A second PCR of about 6 to 12 cycles was run with a J-beta primer mix and a sample-barcoded 5' primer. Using fastp at Q25 and MiXCR, TCRdb reprocessed the public reads and kept productive beta chains. Duplicate CDR3 protein sequences are folded into a single record with the most common DNA and genes. The sample table lists approximately 780,000 distinct CDR3 sequences, 20% to 30% of them with a count of one. Less than 3.5% of the sample is held by the ten biggest clonotypes. These data also formed part of another study, on T cells of mothers and their children.

The sample taken for sequencing was blood. These receptors all stem from a boy aged 10-17 years in good health.

This clonotype was counted only a few times. The genes are TRBV6-6 and TRBJ2-3; D is perhaps TRBD2 (6 bases). The germline V gene has CDR1 MNHNY and CDR2 SVGAGI (reference sequence). The CDR3 has 15 amino acids. V shed 5 bases and J shed 1 base, with 13 bases lying between them. CDR3 sequence reads: CASSPRDFGTDTQYF. The CDR3 DNA is TGTGCCAGCAGTCCCCGGGACTTCGGCACAGATACGCAGTATTTT.

This chain links TRBV15 with TRBJ2-4; D not resolved. Trimming took off 0 bases at V and 2 bases at J, with 11 bases between the two ends. Germline V gene data show CDR1 as LNHNV and CDR2 as YYDKDF (reference sequence). The CDR3 is 16 residues long. The CDR3 is CATSRDLGRTKNIQYF. CDR3 in DNA: TGTGCCACCAGCAGAGATTTGGGTCGAACCAAAAACATTCAGTACTTC.

The chain links TRBV6-6 to TRBJ2-2, with D possibly being TRBD1 or TRBD2 (5 bases each). CDR1 and CDR2 (germline): MNHNY, SVGAGI (reference sequence). Deletions cut 6 bases from V and 5 bases from J, with 16 bases between. The CDR3 sequence is 15 residues long. DNA for the CDR3: TGTGCCAGCAGCCCCACTTTGTGGGGGACCGGGGAGCTGTTTTTT. Amino acids: CASSPTLWGTGELFF.

On this clonotype itself: At one boundary the junction diverges from the germline segment, which might be a read error. The chain recombines TRBV28 with TRBJ1-4; D unclear. Germline V CDR1 and CDR2: MDHEN, SYDVKM. This CDR3 has 15 amino acids. This chain's CDR3 is CASCRVGATNGKLFF. CDR3 DNA: TGTGCCAGCTGCCGGGTCGGTGCAACTAATGGAAAACTGTTTTTT.

This clonotype appeared many times. The gene calls are TRBV7-9 and TRBJ2-7; unclear D gene. Judging by the DNA end, TRBJ2-1 fits better; the J call may be wrong. CDR3 length: 13 residues. Germline assignment: CDR1 SEHNR and CDR2 FQNEAQ (reference sequence). The CDR3 here is CASSLFLGNEQFF. In nucleotides, the CDR3 is TGTGCCAGCAGCTTATTCCTGGGGAATGAGCAGTTCTTC.

This chain uses TRBV5-5 with TRBJ2-3; 11 nucleotides align to TRBD1. The CDR3 consists of 15 residues. The trim removed 0 bases at V and 7 bases at J, leaving 4 bases unmatched. From germline, CDR1 is SGHKS and CDR2 YYEKEE (reference sequence). This chain's CDR3 is CASSLGGTGGYTQYF. CDR3 coding DNA: TGTGCCAGCAGCTTGGGGGGGACAGGGGGGTATACGCAGTATTTT.

This clonotype was seen more than once but under ten times. This chain uses TRBV7-3 with TRBJ1-1, with a possible D match to TRBD1 (6 bases). The V end lost 5 bases, the J end lost 3 bases, and 19 bases lay between the germline ends. The germline gives CDR1 SGHTA, CDR2 FQGTGA. The CDR3 totals 16 residues. The CDR3 nucleotides are TGTGCCAGCAGCATAAAGGGGGGCCGACGGGACACTGAAGCTTTCTTT. It is translated as CASSIKGGRRDTEAFF.

The rearrangement uses TRBV5-1 and TRBJ1-6; a weak D match, TRBD1 (5 bases). Germline V gene lookup returns CDR1 SGHRS and CDR2 YFSETQ. V lost 1 base to trimming and J lost 1 base, with 15 bases between them. The CDR3 runs 18 residues. The CDR3: CASSLTAGQLSYNSPLHF. The CDR3 DNA follows: TGCGCCAGCAGCTTGACGGCAGGGCAATTATCCTATAATTCACCCCTCCACTTT.

The V call is TRBV30, the J call TRBJ1-5; D unclear. The V end was cut by 6 bases, the J end by 3 bases, with 15 bases between. The CDR3 covers 14 residues. The V gene's germline CDR1 is GTSNPN and CDR2 SVGIG (reference sequence). The CDR3 DNA reads TGTGCCTGCTCTGAGGGCGATGTCAATCAGCCCCAGCATTTT. It is translated as CACSEGDVNQPQHF.

The rearrangement joins TRBV20-1 to TRBJ2-7; 7 positions match TRBD1. V gave up 5 bases and J gave up 2 bases; unmatched junction bases: 9. The CDR3 loop spans 14 amino acids. Germline V gene lookup returns CDR1 DFQATT and CDR2 SNEGSKA (reference sequence). DNA for the CDR3: TGCAGTGCTCCCCACCGGGACAGCACCTACGAGCAGTACTTC. The encoded protein is CSAPHRDSTYEQYF.